One sample yielded the 7 T cell receptor beta chains listed below, sequenced in a study of identical twins. TCRdb used MiXCR to reprocess the 5' RACE reads, holding one entry per CDR3 protein. Of 1.5 million to 2 million distinct CDR3 sequences listed, about 32% are singletons. The specimen sequenced was cord blood. These receptor sequences come from a newborn girl in good health.

V usage is TRBV10-3 and J usage is TRBJ2-1; D is ambiguous. V was cut by 4 bases and J by 6 bases, with 13 bases left in between. CDR1 is ENHRY, CDR2 SYGVKD, per germline. This CDR3 has 14 residues. The chain's CDR3 is CAISGGVVPNEQFF. The CDR3 DNA is TGTGCCATCAGTGGGGGTGTAGTCCCCAATGAGCAGTTCTTC.

This clonotype has just a few counts. In nucleotides, the CDR3 is TGTGCCATCCGGACTAGCGACACAGATACGCAGTATTTT. Its protein product is CAIRTSDTDTQYF. The chain joins TRBV28 to TRBJ2-3; 9 bases agree with TRBD2. Losses at the gene ends were 10 bases for V and 2 bases for J; bases not matched to a gene: 4. Germline loops: CDR1 MDHEN, CDR2 SYDVKM. This CDR3 region has 13 residues.

Here the CDR3 reads CASRKDRDYGYTF. CDR3 coding DNA: TGTGCCAGCAGGAAGGACAGGGATTATGGCTACACCTTC. The chain carries TRBV7-2 and TRBJ1-2; TRBD1 matches 8 bases. CDR3 length: 13 amino acids. CDR1 SGHTA and CDR2 FQGNSA come from the germline V gene. The J segment lost 5 bases and the V segment lost 6 bases, leaving 5 bases of the junction unmatched.

The chain couples TRBV10-3 to TRBJ2-2, with 10 nucleotides matching TRBD2. V was pared by 6 bases and J by 8 bases, with 0 bases of the junction left unmatched. CDR3 length: 12 amino acids. The germline V gene has CDR1 ENHRY and CDR2 SYGVKD. The CDR3 DNA sequence: TGTGCCATCAGGACTAGCGGGGGGGAGCTGTTTTTT. Translated, it gives CAIRTSGGELFF.

In this sample, this clonotype turned up once. The rearrangement joins TRBV19 to TRBJ1-1, with D possibly being TRBD1 (6 bases). The germline V gene has CDR1 LNHDA and CDR2 SQIVND (reference sequence). Trimming removed 8 bases at V and 0 bases at J, with 28 bases between. The length of the CDR3 is 19 residues. In nucleotides, the CDR3 is TGTGCCAGTGCACACTCCCCCCGCGGGACATTCCTACTGAACACTGAAGCTTTCTTT. It yields the protein CASAHSPRGTFLLNTEAFF.

The sample holds a few counts of this clonotype. The chain is built from TRBV3-1 and TRBJ2-3; TRBD1 might be the D (5 bases). With 6 bases removed from V and 7 bases from J, the gap between germline ends came to 14 bases. The CDR3 has 13 amino acids. The germline V gene encodes CDR1 LGHDT and CDR2 YNNKEL (reference sequence). CDR3 bases: TGTGCCAGCAGTCAAAGGTCAGGGAATACGCAGTATTTT. It is translated as CASSQRSGNTQYF.

The chain employs TRBV27 and TRBJ1-2; weak D call: TRBD1 (6 bases). The CDR3 has 16 residues. Germline V CDR1 and CDR2: MNHEY, SMNVEV (reference sequence). Trimming left V 6 bases short and J 3 bases short, with 20 bases between. The CDR3 DNA follows: TGTGCCAGCAGGGGTCGTTCGGGACACCCATACTATGGCTACACCTTC. Protein product: CASRGRSGHPYYGYTF.